One and the same sample provided the 28 T cell receptor beta chains below, sequenced in a study of CD8 T cells in ankylosing spondylitis. Each CDR3 protein is one row after TCRdb ran MiXCR on the 5' RACE reads. The sample holds some 37,000 distinct CDR3 sequences, over 10% seen once. The source material was synovial fluid, either unsorted or a sorted T cell fraction (not recorded which). These receptors were obtained from a male donor with ankylosing spondylitis.

This clonotype was picked up a small number of times. V gene TRBV29-1 combines with J gene TRBJ2-1; perhaps TRBD2 as D (6 bases). CDR1 and CDR2 (germline): SQVTM, ANQGSEA. V shed 4 bases and J shed 8 bases, with 18 bases lying between them. The CDR3 is 14 amino acids. The CDR3, as DNA: TGCAGCGTTGTACGAGGCGGGATACGCGATGAGCAGTTCTTC. Protein sequence: CSVVRGGIRDEQFF.

This clonotype was observed at least ten times. This chain joins TRBV6-1 and TRBJ1-4, with D possibly matching TRBD1 (6 bases). V was clipped by 7 bases and J by 10 bases, with 22 bases between them. The length of the CDR3 is 15 residues. CDR1 and CDR2 (germline): MNHNS, SASEGT. The CDR3 region has the DNA TGTGCCAGCACCCATGGGGGGGCTACTCCGGGAAAACTGTTTTTT. Its translation: CASTHGGATPGKLFF.

This clonotype was observed a few times. The chain recombines TRBV19 with TRBJ2-1; 13 bases fit TRBD2. The germline V gene has CDR1 LNHDA and CDR2 SQIVND (reference sequence). The junction had 9 bases not matched to a gene; V was cut back by 4 bases and J by 3 bases. This CDR3 is 18 amino acids long. CDR3 nucleotides: TGTGCCAGTAGTACCGTCGGCGGACTAGCGGGAGTCTACAATGAGCAGTTCTTC. Translated: CASSTVGGLAGVYNEQFF.

The chain joins TRBV5-5 to TRBJ2-1, with D unclear. V was shortened by 0 bases and J by 10 bases, with 5 bases between the two germline ends. The CDR3 runs to 11 residues. CDR1 is SGHKS, CDR2 YYEKEE, per germline (reference sequence). CDR3: CASSLGAEQFF. The DNA for the CDR3 is TGTGCCAGCAGCTTGGGGGCGGAGCAGTTCTTC.

The rearrangement uses TRBV20-1 and TRBJ1-5; tentatively, D is TRBD1 (6 bases). Trimming stripped 5 bases from V and 6 bases from J, with 11 bases between. Germline CDR1 and CDR2: DFQATT and SNEGSKA (reference sequence). The CDR3 loop spans 12 amino acids. CDR3 DNA sequence: TGCAGTGCTTCAGGGGCCGGTCAGCCCCAGCATTTT. Residues: CSASGAGQPQHF.

In the case of this clonotype: Mismatch with germline at one junction end may stem from a read error. This rearrangement joins TRBV4-2 to TRBJ2-7, with 10 bases identical to TRBD2. The CDR3 spans 15 residues. Germline CDR1 LGHNA, CDR2 YNFKEQ. CDR3 DNA sequence: TGTGCCAGCAGACAAGGGACTAGCGCTAACTACGAGCAGTACTTC. Its protein product is CASRQGTSANYEQYF.

This clonotype showed up many times. Its ends do not fully match the called genes, so a read error is possible. This sequence joins TRBV3-1 and TRBJ2-1; D is undetermined. The CDR3 extends over 16 amino acids. Per germline, CDR1 LGHDT and CDR2 YNNKEL (reference sequence). The CDR3 DNA follows: TGTGCCAGCAGCGAAGATCCCGTCGCCTCCTACAATGAGCAGTTCTTC. Amino acids: CASSEDPVASYNEQFF.

The table lists this clonotype with a few counts. The genes are TRBV29-1 and TRBJ2-7; D assignment may be TRBD1 or TRBD2 (5 bases each). The germline V gene has CDR1 SQVTM and CDR2 ANQGSEA. This CDR3 has 15 residues. With 4 bases removed from V and 5 bases from J, the gap between germline ends came to 21 bases. CDR3 DNA: TGCAGCGTTGGAGTCGGTCGGTCTTGGGGGAACGAGCAGTACTTC. Translation gives CSVGVGRSWGNEQYF.

Within the sample, this clonotype is medium-sized (0.01 to 0.1%). The chain is built from TRBV5-5 and TRBJ1-5; 7 bases line up with TRBD1. The CDR3 loop spans 15 amino acids. V gave up 6 bases and J gave up 2 bases; unmatched junction bases: 8. Germline assignment: CDR1 SGHKS and CDR2 YYEKEE (reference sequence). As DNA, the CDR3 is TGTGCCAGCACCCTCGGTGGACAGGGCAATCAGCCCCAGCATTTT. This translates into CASTLGGQGNQPQHF. The full variable domain, in which reference TRBV5-5 and TRBJ1-5 provide the parts outside the CDR3, is DAGVTQSPTHLIKTRGQQVTLRCSPISGHKSVSWYQQVLGQGPQFIFQYYEKEERGRGNFPDRFSARQFPNYSSELNVNALLLGDSALYLCASTLGGQGNQPQHFGDGTRLSIL.

CDR3 bases: TGCAGTGCTAGTCCGTTGGGGCGTCAGCCCCAGCATTTT. It specifies CSASPLGRQPQHF. The rearrangement uses TRBV20-1 and TRBJ1-5, with D possibly matching TRBD1 (5 bases). CDR3 size: 13 residues. Trimming cost V 3 bases and J 6 bases, with 12 bases left between them. Germline V gene lookup returns CDR1 DFQATT and CDR2 SNEGSKA (reference sequence).

The CDR3 DNA sequence: TGTGCCATCAGTGACCCGGGGTTGGGGGACGAGCAGTACTTC. It specifies CAISDPGLGDEQYF. The chain links TRBV10-3 to TRBJ2-7; D tentatively fits TRBD1 or TRBD2 (5 bases each). This CDR3 is 14 amino acids long. Per germline, CDR1 ENHRY and CDR2 SYGVKD. Trimming took 3 bases from V and 5 from J, leaving 14 bases between them.

The sample holds many counts of this clonotype. V and J are TRBV20-1 and TRBJ1-2; tentatively, D is TRBD1 (5 bases). Germline loops: CDR1 DFQATT, CDR2 SNEGSKA (reference sequence). The CDR3 runs to 16 residues. V was pared by 3 bases and J by 0 bases, with 17 bases between. This CDR3 is CSARVTGTLANYGYTF. DNA of the CDR3: TGCAGTGCTAGGGTAACAGGCACTCTAGCTAACTATGGCTACACCTTC.

This chain connects TRBV30 to TRBJ2-7; D unclear. V gave up 1 base and J gave up 2 bases, with 3 bases separating them. From germline, CDR1 is GTSNPN and CDR2 SVGIG (reference sequence). The CDR3 covers 11 residues. The DNA for the CDR3 is TGTGCCTGGAGTGCCGCCTACGAGCAGTACTTC. Translated, it gives CAWSAAYEQYF.

The sample holds many counts of this clonotype. The V and J genes are TRBV6-2 or TRBV6-3 and TRBJ2-6, with TRBD2 as a possible D gene (5 bases). The germline V gene has CDR1 MNHEY and CDR2 SVGEGT. This CDR3 spans 15 amino acids. With 3 bases removed from V and 1 base from J, the gap between germline ends came to 7 bases. CDR3 DNA sequence: TGTGCCAGCAGTTATCGGGGTTCTGGGGCCAACGTCCTGACTTTC. Protein sequence: CASSYRGSGANVLTF.

The genes are TRBV4-3 and TRBJ2-2, with unresolved D. This CDR3 region has 16 residues. Per the germline V gene, CDR1 is LGHNA and CDR2 is YSLEER. V shed 0 bases and J shed 5 bases, with 13 bases lying between them. CDR3 sequence: CASSQDRDKTTGELFF. The CDR3 DNA sequence: TGCGCCAGCAGCCAAGATAGAGACAAGACAACCGGGGAGCTGTTTTTT.

This clonotype was observed many times. The CDR3 loop reads CASTPNPNYGYTF. For the CDR3, the DNA is TGTGCCAGCACCCCCAACCCTAACTATGGCTACACCTTC. V is TRBV27 and J is TRBJ1-2, with D hard to call. Germline assignment: CDR1 MNHEY and CDR2 SMNVEV (reference sequence). There are 13 residues in the CDR3. The V and J ends lost 7 bases and 0 bases respectively, with 9 bases between them.

This clonotype has just a few counts. The chain joins TRBV4-1 to TRBJ2-2; D perhaps matches TRBD2 (6 bases). CDR1 is MGHRA, CDR2 YSYEKL, per germline. The CDR3 totals 15 residues. With 4 bases removed from V and 5 bases from J, the gap between germline ends came to 14 bases. CDR3 amino acids: CASSLPGVGTGELFF. In nucleotides, the CDR3 is TGCGCCAGCAGCCTACCGGGAGTAGGGACCGGGGAGCTGTTTTTT.

The J gene is TRBJ2-2, the V gene TRBV29-1, with 10 bases fitting TRBD1. With V trimmed by 7 bases and J by 0 bases, 5 bases remained unmatched. This CDR3 comprises 15 residues. CDR1 is SQVTM, CDR2 ANQGSEA, per germline. As DNA, the CDR3 is TGCAGCGCGGCCGGGACAGGGGCGAACACCGGGGAGCTGTTTTTT. Translating gives CSAAGTGANTGELFF.

The chain is built from TRBV2 and TRBJ1-5; possibly TRBD1 for D (6 bases). The CDR3 contains 16 residues. V lost 0 bases to trimming and J lost 7 bases, with 16 bases between them. Germline lookup yields CDR1 SNHLY and CDR2 FYNNEI. CDR3 residues: CASSEAAPRGGQPQHF. DNA for the CDR3: TGTGCCAGCAGTGAAGCGGCCCCCAGGGGTGGACAGCCCCAGCATTTT.

This clonotype was detected only a few times. The V call is TRBV5-1, the J call TRBJ1-2; D remains ambiguous. CDR1 and CDR2 (germline): SGHRS, YFSETQ. Trimming took off 7 bases at V and 4 bases at J, with 8 bases between the two ends. The CDR3 contains 11 residues. In DNA form, the CDR3 reads TGCGCCAGCCGAGACGGCTATGGCTACACCTTC. Translated: CASRDGYGYTF.

The V gene is TRBV14, the J gene TRBJ1-5; a possible D gene is TRBD1 (6 bases). The CDR3 is made up of 14 amino acids. The V gene lost 0 bases and the J gene lost 8 bases, with 11 bases spanning the gap. Germline CDR1 is SGHDN and CDR2 is FVKESK. The CDR3 coding sequence is TGTGCCAGCAGCCAAGATGAGGGGGTGAAGCCCCAGCATTTT. This gives the protein CASSQDEGVKPQHF.

V is TRBV28 and J is TRBJ2-3; TRBD1 matches at 9 bases. Germline CDR1 is MDHEN and CDR2 is SYDVKM. The CDR3 extends over 15 amino acids. With V trimmed by 6 bases and J by 0 bases, 4 bases remained unmatched. The CDR3 region has the DNA TGTGCCAGCAGCCTCGGACAGGGGAGCACAGATACGCAGTATTTT. Residues: CASSLGQGSTDTQYF.

This sequence joins TRBV6-2 or TRBV6-3 and TRBJ2-5; 14 bases agree with TRBD2. The CDR3 extends over 16 amino acids. Trimming removed 6 bases from V and 2 bases from J; junction bases left unmatched: 5. Germline-derived CDR1 and CDR2 are MNHEY and SVGEGT. Here the CDR3 reads CASSPGTSGGQETQYF. The CDR3 DNA reads as TGTGCCAGCAGCCCCGGGACTAGCGGGGGACAAGAGACCCAGTACTTC.

This clonotype was found a few times. The chain carries TRBV12-3 or TRBV12-4 and TRBJ1-2; unclear D gene. This CDR3 contains 14 residues. The germline V and J ends were trimmed by 3 bases and 8 bases, with 16 bases remaining between them. As DNA, the CDR3 is TGTGCCAGCAGTTTCGTCCGACTGGTGGGGGGCTACACCTTC. Translation gives CASSFVRLVGGYTF.

The chain couples TRBV9 to TRBJ2-2; D is unclear. Germline lookup yields CDR1 SGDLS and CDR2 YYNGEE. V gave up 4 bases and J gave up 3 bases, with 13 bases separating them. The CDR3 totals 15 residues. CDR3 residues: CASSFYPTHTGELFF. CDR3 in DNA: TGTGCCAGCAGCTTTTATCCGACCCACACCGGGGAGCTGTTTTTT.

The chain joins TRBV6-1 to TRBJ1-6; TRBD1 might be the D (5 bases). V was trimmed by 5 bases and J by 9 bases, leaving 14 bases between them. Germline V gene data show CDR1 as MNHNS and CDR2 as SASEGT. The CDR3 runs to 14 residues. CDR3 in amino acids: CASSPVGGASPLHF. DNA of the CDR3: TGTGCCAGCAGTCCAGTCGGAGGGGCTTCACCCCTCCACTTT.

V usage is TRBV3-1 and J usage is TRBJ1-6; 8 bases fit TRBD1. The CDR3 contains 15 residues. The germline CDR1 and CDR2 sequences are LGHDT and YNNKEL (reference sequence). V gave up 2 bases and J gave up 9 bases; unmatched junction bases: 6. The CDR3 sequence is CASSQLAGGGSPLHF. CDR3 nucleotide sequence: TGTGCCAGCAGCCAACTAGCAGGGGGCGGTTCACCCCTCCACTTT.

V gene TRBV7-8 combines with J gene TRBJ2-3; tentatively, D is TRBD1 (6 bases). V shed 6 bases and J shed 3 bases, with 13 bases lying between them. This CDR3 spans 14 amino acids. Germline loops: CDR1 SGHVS, CDR2 FQNEAQ. The CDR3 region has the DNA TGTGCCAGCAGTTATCTCAGGGGAACAGATACGCAGTATTTT. It encodes CASSYLRGTDTQYF.